This entry lists 5 T cell receptor beta chains sequenced from one sample in a study of T cell changes during pregnancy in multiple sclerosis (dated by TCRdb to about 2019). Libraries were constructed by the immunoSEQ multiplex PCR assay. TCRdb holds this immuneACCESS table with in-frame rearrangements only. Some clones are missing; in checked studies, unresolved V genes explain under half, and the rest has no known cause. In all, the sample holds roughly 40,000 clones, and about 90% of those were seen once. 0.75% to 0.85% of the sample comes from the top ten. Specimen: CD4+ T cells from peripheral blood mononuclear cells, collected before pregnancy. Receptor source: a female donor with multiple sclerosis, enrolled in a pregnancy study.

This chain joins TRBV28 and TRBJ1-5, with 8 bases identical to TRBD1. With V trimmed by 5 bases and J by 5 bases, 8 bases remained unmatched. CDR1 is MDHEN, CDR2 SYDVKM, per germline. CDR3 length: 15 residues. The CDR3 loop reads CASSGDRRAHQPQHF. CDR3 sequence (DNA): TGTGCCAGCAGTGGGGACAGGAGAGCTCATCAGCCCCAGCATTTT. Full variable domain (missing parts from reference TRBV28 and TRBJ1-5): DVKVTQSSRYLVKRTGEKVFLECVQDMDHENMFWYRQDPGLGLRLIYFSYDVKMKEKGDIPEGYSVSREKKERFSLILESASTNQTSMYLCASSGDRRAHQPQHFGDGTRLSIL.

The rearrangement uses TRBV27 and TRBJ2-3, with 8 bases fitting TRBD2. The CDR3 has 18 residues. The junction had 18 bases not matched to a gene; V was cut back by 5 bases and J by 5 bases. The germline V gene encodes CDR1 MNHEY and CDR2 SMNVEV (reference sequence). CDR3 sequence: CASSLRLGSSGLGDTQYF. The CDR3 coding sequence is TGTGCCAGCAGTCTCCGACTGGGCTCTAGCGGGTTAGGAGATACGCAGTATTTT.

This clone was counted a single time. The rearrangement joins TRBV4-3 to TRBJ1-2, with D unresolved. The CDR3 is 14 residues long. V was pared by 1 base and J by 2 bases, with 8 bases between. Germline V gene data show CDR1 as LGHNA and CDR2 as YSLEER. The CDR3 DNA is TGCGCCAGCAGCCAAGTTGTCAGAAACTATGGCTACACCTTC. Encoded protein: CASSQVVRNYGYTF.

CDR3 residues: CASSPGLAGVNEQFF. In DNA, the CDR3 is TGTGCCAGCAGCCCCGGACTAGCGGGAGTAAATGAGCAGTTCTTC. This sequence joins TRBV5-4 and TRBJ2-1, with TRBD2 matching 13 bases. CDR3 length equals 15 residues. V lost 4 bases, J lost 7 bases, and 5 bases stayed unmatched. CDR1 SGHNT and CDR2 YYREEE come from the germline V gene (reference sequence).

This clone has more than one count but fewer than ten. The chain employs TRBV5-1 and TRBJ1-2; tentatively, D is TRBD1 (6 bases). V was clipped by 0 bases and J by 8 bases, with 8 bases between them. Germline values: CDR1 SGHRS, CDR2 YFSETQ. The CDR3 runs 12 residues. The CDR3 protein is CASSLDRDGYTF. Written as DNA, the CDR3 is TGCGCCAGCAGCTTGGACAGGGACGGCTACACCTTC. Full variable domain (missing parts from reference TRBV5-1 and TRBJ1-2): KAGVTQTPRYLIKTRGQQVTLSCSPISGHRSVSWYQQTPGQGLQFLFEYFSETQRNKGNFPGRFSGRQFSNSRSEMNVSTLELGDSALYLCASSLDRDGYTFGSGTRLTVV.